Following are 19 T cell receptor beta chains from one sample sequenced in a study of human T cells and chemical hapten exposure. TCRdb used MiXCR to reprocess the RACE reads, holding one entry per CDR3 protein. The sample yields about 92,000 distinct CDR3 sequences, approximately 11% seen once. Time point in this sample: patch test 3, about 24 weeks after DPC sensitization. Treatment defined: therapeutic diphenylcyclopropenone sensitization with weekly scalp DPC. Sequences were derived from whole blood, sampled in connection with sensitization to the hapten diphenylcyclopropenone (DPC). The receptors here all came from a woman aged 25 to 39 with alopecia areata. Some clones in this sample may be carry-over from other donors' samples.

This clonotype was detected a few times. The chain is built from TRBV7-6 and TRBJ1-4; TRBD1 is a possible D gene (6 bases). Germline CDR1 reads SGHVS; CDR2 reads FNYEAQ. Trimming took 10 bases from V and 3 from J, leaving 12 bases between them. This CDR3 is 13 amino acids long. The CDR3 here is CATRQEPNEKLFF. CDR3 in DNA: TGTGCCACCCGACAGGAGCCTAATGAAAAACTGTTTTTT. The whole variable domain, filled in from reference TRBV7-6 and TRBJ1-4, reads GAGVSQSPRYKVTKRGQDVALRCDPISGHVSLYWYRQALGQGPEFLTYFNYEAQQDKSGLPNDRFSAERPEGSISTLTIQRTEQRDSAMYRCATRQEPNEKLFFGSGTQLSVL.

The CDR3, as DNA: TGTGCCAGCAGTTTCGCGGGAGGGCAGGACAAGACCCAGTACTTC. Encoded protein: CASSFAGGQDKTQYF. The chain carries TRBV27 and TRBJ2-5; 9 nucleotides agree with TRBD2. The trim removed 3 bases at V and 6 bases at J, leaving 8 bases unmatched. The CDR3 has 15 residues. Germline V gene data show CDR1 as MNHEY and CDR2 as SMNVEV (reference sequence).

This clonotype was recorded at least ten times. The chain recombines TRBV6-2 or TRBV6-3 with TRBJ2-7, with D tentatively TRBD1 or TRBD2 (5 bases each). The CDR3 covers 13 residues. Germline values: CDR1 MNHEY, CDR2 SVGEGT. V lost 7 bases and J lost 0, with 10 bases in between. CDR3 region: CASMKGSSYEQYV. The CDR3 DNA is TGTGCCAGCATGAAGGGGAGCTCCTACGAGCAGTACGTC.

Only a few counts were recorded for this clonotype. This chain joins TRBV7-2 and TRBJ2-1, with TRBD2 matching over 11 bases. Germline V lookup: CDR1 SGHTA, CDR2 FQGNSA. This CDR3 contains 17 residues. The J segment lost 2 bases and the V segment lost 4 bases, leaving 7 bases of the junction unmatched. The chain's CDR3 is CASSSPGTSGTYNEQFF. The CDR3 DNA sequence: TGTGCCAGCAGCTCCCCGGGGACTAGCGGAACCTACAATGAGCAGTTCTTC.

This clonotype was detected ten times or more. CDR3 bases: TGTGCCAGCAGTTCAGGGTCAGCCCTCTTTAACTATGGCTACACCTTC. Amino acid sequence: CASSSGSALFNYGYTF. The chain is built from TRBV28 and TRBJ1-2; weak D call: TRBD1 (5 bases). The V gene's germline CDR1 is MDHEN and CDR2 SYDVKM. The CDR3 covers 16 residues. Trimming pared 4 bases from V and 1 base from J, leaving 16 bases between.

The rearrangement uses TRBV5-1 and TRBJ2-7; unclear D gene. Trimming pared 4 bases from V and 3 bases from J, leaving 2 bases between. The CDR3 is 10 amino acids. Germline CDR1 is SGHRS and CDR2 is YFSETQ. The CDR3 DNA sequence: TGCGCCAGCAGCGTCTACGAGCAGTACTTC. Its protein product is CASSVYEQYF. Variable domain in full (rest from reference TRBV5-1 and TRBJ2-7): KAGVTQTPRYLIKTRGQQVTLSCSPISGHRSVSWYQQTPGQGLQFLFEYFSETQRNKGNFPGRFSGRQFSNSRSEMNVSTLELGDSALYLCASSVYEQYFGPGTRLTVT.

The V call is TRBV2, the J call TRBJ1-5, with D unclear. The CDR3 has 16 residues. Germline CDR1 and CDR2: SNHLY and FYNNEI. V lost 6 bases and J 3 bases, leaving 18 bases between the germline ends. The CDR3 DNA sequence: TGTGCCAGCAGCCCCCCGGGTAGGGCTGACAATCAGCCCCAGCATTTT. Its protein is CASSPPGRADNQPQHF. Drawing the rest from reference TRBV2 and TRBJ1-5, the complete variable domain is EPEVTQTPSHQVTQMGQEVILRCVPISNHLYFYWYRQILGQKVEFLVSFYNNEISEKSEIFDDQFSVERPDGSNFTLKIRSTKLEDSAMYFCASSPPGRADNQPQHFGDGTRLSIL.

This clonotype was seen many times. This rearrangement joins TRBV2 to TRBJ2-7, with D perhaps assigned TRBD1 or TRBD2 (5 bases each). The ends were cut back, 6 bases at V and 4 bases at J, with 19 bases in the middle. The CDR3 runs 15 residues. Germline loops: CDR1 SNHLY, CDR2 FYNNEI. The CDR3 DNA follows: TGTGCCAGCAGGGGGCTTGGGGGAAGAGGGTACGAGCAGTACTTC. Protein product: CASRGLGGRGYEQYF.

The genes are TRBV7-2 and TRBJ2-1; perhaps TRBD1 as D (6 bases). The germline V gene encodes CDR1 SGHTA and CDR2 FQGNSA. The CDR3 has 15 residues. V lost 1 base and J 2 bases, leaving 9 bases between the germline ends. The CDR3 nucleotides are TGTGCCAGCAGCTTAGTGACAGGTGCCTACAATGAGCAGTTCTTC. Translated, it gives CASSLVTGAYNEQFF.

This clonotype was detected a few times. This rearrangement joins TRBV30 to TRBJ1-2; D is ambiguous. CDR1 is GTSNPN, CDR2 SVGIG, per germline (reference sequence). This CDR3 contains 11 residues. V lost 0 bases and J 8 bases, leaving 7 bases between the germline ends. The CDR3 DNA follows: TGTGCCTGGAGTGTAGCTAAGGGCTACACCTTC. The encoded protein is CAWSVAKGYTF.

Ten or more counts support this clonotype. This chain links TRBV10-3 with TRBJ1-5, with 9 bases identical to TRBD1. The germline V gene has CDR1 ENHRY and CDR2 SYGVKD. The CDR3 length is 17 residues. The trim removed 5 bases at V and 1 base at J, leaving 9 bases unmatched. Here the CDR3 DNA reads TGTGCCATCAGTCCTACAGGGGGCGTGGGAAGCAATCAGCCCCAGCATTTT. Translating gives CAISPTGGVGSNQPQHF.

This clonotype was seen repeatedly, ten times or more. V gene TRBV4-2 combines with J gene TRBJ2-1; 11 bases agree with TRBD1. Germline loops: CDR1 LGHNA, CDR2 YNFKEQ. This CDR3 contains 16 residues. V trimming: 0 bases; J trimming: 6 bases; junction bases outside the gene matches: 4. The CDR3: CASSQDGQGAANEQFF. CDR3 nucleotide sequence: TGTGCCAGCAGCCAAGATGGACAGGGGGCCGCCAATGAGCAGTTCTTC.

This clonotype turned up a few times. V is TRBV9 and J is TRBJ1-2; D gene unclear. CDR1 is SGDLS, CDR2 YYNGEE, per germline. The CDR3 is 14 residues long. The V end lost 0 bases, the J end lost 2 bases, and 8 bases lay between the germline ends. The CDR3: CASSVGRENYGYTF. In DNA form, the CDR3 reads TGTGCCAGCAGCGTAGGCCGGGAGAACTATGGCTACACCTTC.

This clonotype was picked up a small number of times. The V call is TRBV6-2 or TRBV6-3, the J call TRBJ2-3, with 8 bases aligning to TRBD2. Germline-derived CDR1 and CDR2 are MNHEY and SVGEGT. This CDR3 spans 15 amino acids. With 0 bases clipped from V and 3 bases from J, the junction kept 2 bases outside the gene matches. The CDR3 loop is CASSYSAGGTDTQYF. In DNA, the CDR3 is TGTGCCAGCAGTTACTCTGCGGGAGGAACAGATACGCAGTATTTT.

The rearrangement links TRBV29-1 to TRBJ2-1, with D tentatively TRBD2 (5 bases). The CDR3 is 13 residues long. The germline V gene has CDR1 SQVTM and CDR2 ANQGSEA. Deletions cut 2 bases from V and 5 bases from J, with 10 bases between. The CDR3 here is CSVEKTKDNEQFF. The DNA for the CDR3 is TGCAGCGTTGAAAAGACTAAGGACAATGAGCAGTTCTTC.

As concerns this clonotype: As the CDR3 is not closed by the conserved phenylalanine or tryptophan, this likely results from a read error. This chain joins TRBV6-2 or TRBV6-3 and TRBJ2-1; TRBD2 matches at 11 bases. Looked up from germline, CDR1 is MNHEY and CDR2 is SVGEGT. V shed 6 bases and J 3 bases; nucleotides not matched to a gene: 4. The CDR3 is made up of 15 amino acids. CDR3 protein: CASSFLAGGYNEQFL. The CDR3 DNA sequence: TGTGCCAGCAGCTTCCTAGCGGGGGGCTACAATGAGCAGTTCCTC.

The chain carries TRBV30 and TRBJ1-6; no definite D call. V lost 2 bases, J lost 9 bases, and 5 bases lay in between. The CDR3 extends over 11 amino acids. CDR1 GTSNPN and CDR2 SVGIG come from the germline V gene (reference sequence). CDR3 residues: CAWSQASPLHF. For the CDR3, the DNA is TGTGCCTGGAGTCAAGCTTCACCCCTCCACTTT.

At least ten counts were recorded for this clonotype. The chain is built from TRBV12-3 or TRBV12-4 and TRBJ2-7; maybe TRBD2 (6 bases). CDR3 length equals 15 residues. Trimming pared 5 bases from V and 4 bases from J, leaving 18 bases between. The CDR3, as DNA: TGTGCCAGCAGTCCGGGGGTTGTAAGAGGTTACGAGCAGTACTTC. It yields the protein CASSPGVVRGYEQYF.

This clonotype was counted many times. The V gene is TRBV20-1, the J gene TRBJ2-1; 7 bases agree with TRBD2. Germline V gene lookup returns CDR1 DFQATT and CDR2 SNEGSKA (reference sequence). CDR3 length: 15 amino acids. Unmatched junction bases numbered 16, after V lost 4 bases and J lost 10 bases. Written as DNA, the CDR3 is TGCAGTGCTACCCACCCGGCGGGAGTCCGTGGAGAGCAGTTCTTC. Protein: CSATHPAGVRGEQFF.